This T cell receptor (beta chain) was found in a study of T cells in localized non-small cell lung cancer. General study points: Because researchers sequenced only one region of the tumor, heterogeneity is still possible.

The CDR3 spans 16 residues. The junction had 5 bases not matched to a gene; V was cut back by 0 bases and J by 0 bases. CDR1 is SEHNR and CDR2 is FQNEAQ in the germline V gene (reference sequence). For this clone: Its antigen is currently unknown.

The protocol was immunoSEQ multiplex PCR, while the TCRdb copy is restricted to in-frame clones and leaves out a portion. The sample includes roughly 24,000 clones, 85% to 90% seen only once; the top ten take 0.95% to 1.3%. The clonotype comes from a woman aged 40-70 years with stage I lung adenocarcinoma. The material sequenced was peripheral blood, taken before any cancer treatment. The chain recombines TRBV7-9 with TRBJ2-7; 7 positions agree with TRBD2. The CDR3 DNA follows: TGTGCCAGCAGCTTAGCGCCTAGCGGTAGCTCCTACGAGCAGTACTTC. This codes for CASSLAPSGSSYEQYF.